The clone carrying this T cell receptor beta chain was recorded only once. Its antigen is as yet unknown. With template switching, a universal primer site was added, and the cDNA carried unique molecular identifiers. Each CDR3 protein gets one entry after TCRdb re-called the 5' RACE reads with MiXCR. The repertoire includes 1.5 million or so distinct CDR3 sequences, about 32% of them detected once, and about 0.3% sits in the top ten. The data belong to a study of identical twins. Study conclusions and caveats: Fewer insertions were carried by abundant cord blood beta clonotypes, but none was seen in memory repertoires. Models, which agreed with sharing between unrelated individuals, nonetheless underestimated the out-of-frame TCR alpha sharing seen in monozygotic twins. There is a chance that invariant MAIT and iNKT cells partially muddied zero-insertion analyses.

Germline V gives CDR1 LNHNV, CDR2 YYDKDF (reference sequence). The CDR3 length is 12 residues. This TCR came from a newborn girl in good health. This rearrangement joins TRBV15 to TRBJ2-1, with no clear D. The DNA end is a closer match to TRBJ2-7, so the J assignment may be wrong. The sequenced sample consisted of cord blood. This CDR3 reads CATSLGYNEQYF. Written as DNA, the CDR3 is TGTGCCACCAGCCTGGGATACAATGAGCAGTACTTC.